This T cell receptor beta chain was captured by sequencing in a study of cytomegalovirus exposure and HLA in healthy donors. Overall study context: Around 180 million T cells yielded 100 million or so unique TCR beta sequences, as an earlier analysis found.

Broader study findings: Reports indicate that TCR beta sequences accurately predicted the HLA-A and HLA-B alleles of most subjects.

Both 60 Vbeta primers and 13 Jbeta primers went into the PCR. The assay was immunoSEQ multiplex PCR, and TCRdb's table has in-frame clones only and misses some. In the table there are 120,000 to 150,000 clones, around 80% of which are singletons. This CDR3 has 14 residues. V was cut by 3 bases and J by 6 bases, with 15 bases left in between. Looked up from germline, CDR1 is SGHTA and CDR2 is FQGTGA. In regard to this clone: No antigen is known for it.

The receptor was derived from a woman aged 25 to 45 in good health and CMV-seronegative. The V call is TRBV7-3, the J call TRBJ2-7; TRBD2 might be the D (5 bases). The specimen was PBMCs. In DNA, the CDR3 is TGTGCCAGCAGCTTTGATGGAGGTGGCGGCGAGCAGTACTTC. Translation: CASSFDGGGGEQYF.